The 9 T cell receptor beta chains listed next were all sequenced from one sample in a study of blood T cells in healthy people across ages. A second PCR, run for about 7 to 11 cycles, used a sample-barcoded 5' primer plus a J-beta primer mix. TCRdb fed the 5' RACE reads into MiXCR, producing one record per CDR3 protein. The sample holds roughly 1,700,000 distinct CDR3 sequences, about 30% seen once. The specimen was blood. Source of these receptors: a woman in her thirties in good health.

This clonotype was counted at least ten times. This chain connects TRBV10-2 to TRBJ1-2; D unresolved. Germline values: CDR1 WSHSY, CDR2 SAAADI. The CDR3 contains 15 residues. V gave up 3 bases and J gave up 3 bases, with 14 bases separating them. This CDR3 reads CASSDPSGRHYGYTF. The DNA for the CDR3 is TGCGCCAGCAGTGATCCGTCGGGGAGGCACTATGGCTACACCTTC.

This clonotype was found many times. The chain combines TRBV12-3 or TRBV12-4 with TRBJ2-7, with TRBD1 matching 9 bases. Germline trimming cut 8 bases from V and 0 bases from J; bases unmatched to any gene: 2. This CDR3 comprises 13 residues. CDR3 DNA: TGTGCCAGCTGGACAGGGGACTCCTACGAGCAGTACTTC. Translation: CASWTGDSYEQYF.

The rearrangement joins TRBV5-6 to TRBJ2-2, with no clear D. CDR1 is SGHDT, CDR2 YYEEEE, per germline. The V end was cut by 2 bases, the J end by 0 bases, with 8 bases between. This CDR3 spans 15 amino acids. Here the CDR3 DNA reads TGTGCCAGCAGCTTCGGCTATTCGAACACCGGGGAGCTGTTTTTT. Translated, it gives CASSFGYSNTGELFF.

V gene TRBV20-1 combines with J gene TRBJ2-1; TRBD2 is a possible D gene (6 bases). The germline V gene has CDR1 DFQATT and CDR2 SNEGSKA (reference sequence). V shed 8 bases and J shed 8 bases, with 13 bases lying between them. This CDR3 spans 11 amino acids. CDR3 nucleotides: TGCAGTTCTTGGGGGGATCATGAGCAGTTCTTC. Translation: CSSWGDHEQFF.

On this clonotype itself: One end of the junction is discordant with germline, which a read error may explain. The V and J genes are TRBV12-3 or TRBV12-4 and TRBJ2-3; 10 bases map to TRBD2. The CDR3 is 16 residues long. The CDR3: CASSPISGGITDAQYF. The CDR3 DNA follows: TGTGCCAGCAGTCCGATTAGCGGGGGGATCACAGATGCGCAGTATTTT.

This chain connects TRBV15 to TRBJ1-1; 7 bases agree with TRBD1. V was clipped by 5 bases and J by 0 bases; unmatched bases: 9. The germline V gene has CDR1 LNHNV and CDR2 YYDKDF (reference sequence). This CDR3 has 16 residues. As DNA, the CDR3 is TGTGCCACCAGCGGGAGGACAGGTAATATGAACACTGAAGCTTTCTTT. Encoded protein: CATSGRTGNMNTEAFF.

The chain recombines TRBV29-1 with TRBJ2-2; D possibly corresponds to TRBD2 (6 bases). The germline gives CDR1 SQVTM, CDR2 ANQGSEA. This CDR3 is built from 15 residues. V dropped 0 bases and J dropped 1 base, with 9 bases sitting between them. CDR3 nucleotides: TGCAGCGTTGAAGAGGACTACAGGAACACCGGGGAGCTGTTTTTT. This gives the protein CSVEEDYRNTGELFF.

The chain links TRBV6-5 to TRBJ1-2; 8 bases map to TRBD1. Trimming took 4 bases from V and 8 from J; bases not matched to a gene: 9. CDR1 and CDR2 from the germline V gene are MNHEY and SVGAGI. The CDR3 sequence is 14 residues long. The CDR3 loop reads CASSSIRQGSGYTF. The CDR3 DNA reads TGTGCCAGCAGTTCGATTCGACAGGGGAGCGGCTACACCTTC.

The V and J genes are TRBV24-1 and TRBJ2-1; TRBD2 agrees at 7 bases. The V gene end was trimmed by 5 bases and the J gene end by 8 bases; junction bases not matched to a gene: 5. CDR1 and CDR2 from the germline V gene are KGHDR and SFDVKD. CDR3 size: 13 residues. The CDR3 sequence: CATSAGGWDEQFF. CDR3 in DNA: TGTGCCACCAGTGCCGGGGGGTGGGATGAGCAGTTCTTC.